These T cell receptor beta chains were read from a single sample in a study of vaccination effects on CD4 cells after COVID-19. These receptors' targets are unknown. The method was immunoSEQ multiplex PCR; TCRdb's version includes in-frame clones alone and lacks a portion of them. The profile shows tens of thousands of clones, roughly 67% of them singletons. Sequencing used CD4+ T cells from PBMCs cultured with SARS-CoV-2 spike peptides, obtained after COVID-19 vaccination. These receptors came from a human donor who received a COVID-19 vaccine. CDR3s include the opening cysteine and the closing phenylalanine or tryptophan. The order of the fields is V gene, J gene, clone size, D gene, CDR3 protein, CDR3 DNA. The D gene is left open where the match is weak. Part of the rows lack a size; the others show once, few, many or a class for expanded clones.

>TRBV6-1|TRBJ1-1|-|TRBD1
CASSEQTGGTEAFF
TGTGCCAGCAGTGAACAGACAGGGGGGACTGAAGCTTTCTTT
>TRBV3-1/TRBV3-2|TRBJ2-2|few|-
CASSQSYQNTGELFF
TGTGCCAGCAGCCAATCATACCAGAACACCGGGGAGCTGTTTTTT
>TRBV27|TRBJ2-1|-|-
CASSPRTPRNYNEQFF
TGTGCCAGCAGCCCGAGGACCCCAAGAAATTACAATGAGCAGTTCTTC
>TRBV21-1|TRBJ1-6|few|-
CASSKVWGGGNSPLHF
-
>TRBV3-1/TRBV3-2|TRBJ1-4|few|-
CASSPGTVGEKLFF
TGTGCCAGCAGCCCCGGGACCGTAGGTGAAAAACTGTTTTTT
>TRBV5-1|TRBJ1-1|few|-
CASSLYGEFNTEAFF
TGCGCCAGCAGCTTGTACGGGGAATTTAACACTGAAGCTTTCTTT
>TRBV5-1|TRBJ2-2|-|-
CASSLDAGVLGELFF
TGCGCCAGCAGCTTGGATGCCGGCGTCCTCGGGGAGCTGTTTTTT
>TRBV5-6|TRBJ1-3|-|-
CASSSPTASGNTIYF
TGTGCCAGCAGCTCACCGACAGCATCTGGAAACACCATATATTTT
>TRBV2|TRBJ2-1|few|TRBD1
CASRVDRGGYNEQFF
TGTGCCAGCAGAGTTGACAGGGGGGGCTACAATGAGCAGTTCTTC
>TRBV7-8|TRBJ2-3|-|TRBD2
CASSRGLAGEVDTQYF
TGTGCCAGCAGCAGGGGACTAGCGGGAGAAGTGGATACGCAGTATTTT
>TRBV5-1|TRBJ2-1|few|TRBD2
CASSSTSSGRWNEQFF
TGCGCCAGCAGCTCCACATCTAGCGGGAGATGGAATGAGCAGTTCTTC
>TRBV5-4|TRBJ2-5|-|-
CASSLVADRETQYF
TGTGCCAGCAGCTTGGTGGCGGATCGCGAGACCCAGTACTTC
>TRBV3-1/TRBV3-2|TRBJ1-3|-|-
CASSQGGSIPGNTIYF
TGTGCCAGCAGCCAAGGAGGCAGCATCCCTGGAAACACCATATATTTT
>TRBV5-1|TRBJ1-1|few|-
CASSLKFGGHTQRNTEAFF
TGCGCCAGCAGCTTGAAGTTTGGTGGACACACGCAGCGAAACACTGAAGCTTTCTTT
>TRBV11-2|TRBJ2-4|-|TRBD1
CASSVSRQGWDIQYF
TGTGCCAGCAGCGTTAGCAGACAGGGATGGGACATTCAGTACTTC
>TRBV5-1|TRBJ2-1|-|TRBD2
CASSLKGGRGQFF
TGCGCCAGCAGCTTGAAGGGAGGGAGGGGACAGTTCTTC
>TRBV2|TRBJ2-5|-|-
CASRQETQYF
TGTGCCAGCAGGCAAGAGACCCAGTACTTC
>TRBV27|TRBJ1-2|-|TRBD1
CASSSHRGQDYGYTF
TGTGCCAGCAGTTCCCACAGGGGGCAAGACTATGGCTACACCTTC
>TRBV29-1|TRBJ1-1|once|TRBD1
CSVEVAGRGRTEAFF
TGCAGCGTTGAAGTTGCAGGTAGGGGGCGCACTGAAGCTTTCTTT
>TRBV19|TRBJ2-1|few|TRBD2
CASSTLPLAGVYNEQFF
TGTGCCAGTAGTACCCTACCCCTAGCGGGGGTCTACAATGAGCAGTTCTTC
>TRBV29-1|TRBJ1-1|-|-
CSVRTSGNTEAFF
TGCAGCGTGAGGACATCAGGGAACACTGAAGCTTTCTTT
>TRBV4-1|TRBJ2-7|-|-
CASSQDSIYEQYF
TGCGCCAGCAGCCAAGATAGTATATACGAGCAGTACTTC
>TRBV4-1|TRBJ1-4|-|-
CASSQELANEKLFF
TGCGCCAGCAGCCAAGAATTAGCGAATGAAAAACTGTTTTTT
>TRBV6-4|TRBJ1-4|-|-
CASSADSTNEKLFF
TGTGCCAGCAGTGCGGACTCAACTAATGAAAAACTGTTTTTT